This entry features one T cell receptor beta chain sequence. There are 15 residues in the CDR3. Trimming removed 2 bases from V and 7 bases from J, with 14 bases in between. Germline V lookup: CDR1 MDHEN, CDR2 SYDVKM. This record comes from a study of shared T cell receptors in the human thymus. Profiled with immunoSEQ multiplex PCR; TCRdb holds only in-frame clones, not every one. The data show hundreds of thousands of clones, 88% seen once. These data also featured in a second study, about human thymus T cells.

This clonotype originated in a boy younger than two with a congenital heart defect. Sample: thymocytes. The chain links TRBV28 to TRBJ1-4, with a tentative D call TRBD1 (6 bases). DNA of the CDR3: TGTGCCAGCAGTTTAGGGGGGCCGGGAGGTGAAAAACTGTTTTTT. Translated: CASSLGGPGGEKLFF. The full variable domain, completed using reference TRBV28 and TRBJ1-4, is DVKVTQSSRYLVKRTGEKVFLECVQDMDHENMFWYRQDPGLGLRLIYFSYDVKMKEKGDIPEGYSVSREKKERFSLILESASTNQTSMYLCASSLGGPGGEKLFFGSGTQLSVL.